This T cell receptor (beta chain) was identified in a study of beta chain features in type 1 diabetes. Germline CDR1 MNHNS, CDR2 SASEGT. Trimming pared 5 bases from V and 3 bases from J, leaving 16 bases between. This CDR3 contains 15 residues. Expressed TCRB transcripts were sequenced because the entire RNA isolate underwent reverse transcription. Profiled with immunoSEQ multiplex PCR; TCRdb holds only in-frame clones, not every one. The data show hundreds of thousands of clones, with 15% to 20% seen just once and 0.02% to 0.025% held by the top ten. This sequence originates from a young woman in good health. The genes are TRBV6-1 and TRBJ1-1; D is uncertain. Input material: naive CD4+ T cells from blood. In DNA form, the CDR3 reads TGTGCCAGCAGTCACCTCTTTGGAGGGCACACTGAAGCTTTCTTT. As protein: CASSHLFGGHTEAFF.